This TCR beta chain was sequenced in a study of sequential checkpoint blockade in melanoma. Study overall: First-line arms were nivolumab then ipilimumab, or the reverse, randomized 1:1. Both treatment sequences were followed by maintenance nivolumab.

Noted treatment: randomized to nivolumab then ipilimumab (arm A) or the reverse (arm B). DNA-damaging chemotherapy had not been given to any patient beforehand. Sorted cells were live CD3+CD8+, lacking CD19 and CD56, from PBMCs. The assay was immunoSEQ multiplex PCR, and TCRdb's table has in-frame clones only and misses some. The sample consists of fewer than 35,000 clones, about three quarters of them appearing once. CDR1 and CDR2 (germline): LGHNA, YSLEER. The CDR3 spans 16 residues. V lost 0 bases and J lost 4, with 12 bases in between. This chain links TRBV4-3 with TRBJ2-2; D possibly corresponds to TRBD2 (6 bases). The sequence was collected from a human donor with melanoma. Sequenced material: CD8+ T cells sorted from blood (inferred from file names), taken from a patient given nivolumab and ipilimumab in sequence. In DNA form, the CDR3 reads TGCGCCAGCAGCCAAGACGTAGCGGACCCCACCGGGGAGCTGTTTTTT. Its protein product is CASSQDVADPTGELFF.